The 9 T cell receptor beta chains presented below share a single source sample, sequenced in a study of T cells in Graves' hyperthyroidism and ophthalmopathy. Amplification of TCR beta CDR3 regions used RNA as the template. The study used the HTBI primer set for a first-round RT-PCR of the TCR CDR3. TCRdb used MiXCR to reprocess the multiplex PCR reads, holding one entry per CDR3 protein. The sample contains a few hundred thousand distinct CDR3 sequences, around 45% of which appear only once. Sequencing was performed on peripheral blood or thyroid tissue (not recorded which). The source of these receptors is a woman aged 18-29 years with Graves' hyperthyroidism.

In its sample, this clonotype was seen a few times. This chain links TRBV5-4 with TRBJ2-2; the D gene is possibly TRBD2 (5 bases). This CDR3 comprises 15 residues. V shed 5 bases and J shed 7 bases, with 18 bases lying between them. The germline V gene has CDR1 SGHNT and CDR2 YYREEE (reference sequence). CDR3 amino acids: CASRPRYGDVGELFF. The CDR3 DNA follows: TGTGCCAGCAGGCCCCGGTACGGGGATGTCGGGGAGCTGTTTTTT. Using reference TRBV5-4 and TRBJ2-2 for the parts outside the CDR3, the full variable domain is ETGVTQSPTHLIKTRGQQVTLRCSSQSGHNTVSWYQQALGQGPQFIFQYYREEENGRGNFPPRFSGLQFPNYSSELNVNALELDDSALYLCASRPRYGDVGELFFGEGSRLTVL.

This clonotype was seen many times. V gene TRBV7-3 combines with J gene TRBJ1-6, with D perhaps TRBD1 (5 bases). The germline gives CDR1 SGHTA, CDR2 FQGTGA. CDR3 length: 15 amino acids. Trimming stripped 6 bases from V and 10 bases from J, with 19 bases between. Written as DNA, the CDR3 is TGTGCCAGCAGTCCCCATCCAGGGCCGGGGTCACCCCTCCACTTT. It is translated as CASSPHPGPGSPLHF.

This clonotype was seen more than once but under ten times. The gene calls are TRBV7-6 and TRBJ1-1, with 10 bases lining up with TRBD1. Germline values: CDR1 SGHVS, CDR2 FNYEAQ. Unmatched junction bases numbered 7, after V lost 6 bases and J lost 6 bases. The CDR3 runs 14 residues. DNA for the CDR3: TGTGCCAGCAGACCCGGGACAGGGGCCTCTGAAGCTTTCTTT. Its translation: CASRPGTGASEAFF.

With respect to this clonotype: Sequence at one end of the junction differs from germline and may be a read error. The CDR3: CASSPRDTDYEQHF. In DNA, the CDR3 is TGTGCCAGCTCACCTAGGGACACCGACTACGAGCAGCACTTC. The chain carries TRBV7-6 and TRBJ2-7, with a possible D match to TRBD1 (6 bases). Germline V CDR1 and CDR2: SGHVS, FNYEAQ. The CDR3 spans 14 residues.

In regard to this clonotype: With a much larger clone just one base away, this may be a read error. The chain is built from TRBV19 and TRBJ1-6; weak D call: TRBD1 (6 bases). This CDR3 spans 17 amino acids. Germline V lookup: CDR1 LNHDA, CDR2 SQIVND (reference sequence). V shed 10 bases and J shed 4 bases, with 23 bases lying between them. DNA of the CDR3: TGTGCCACCGCCCCCGCCGACAGGACCAATTATAATTCACCCCTCCACTTT. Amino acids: CATAPADRTNYNSPLHF.

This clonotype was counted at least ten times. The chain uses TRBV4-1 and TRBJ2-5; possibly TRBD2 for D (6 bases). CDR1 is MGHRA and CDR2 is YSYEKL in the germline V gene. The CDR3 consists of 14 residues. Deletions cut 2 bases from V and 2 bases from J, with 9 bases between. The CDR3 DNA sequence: TGCGCCAGCAGCCAACGACTAGTTCAAGAGACCCAGTACTTC. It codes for CASSQRLVQETQYF.

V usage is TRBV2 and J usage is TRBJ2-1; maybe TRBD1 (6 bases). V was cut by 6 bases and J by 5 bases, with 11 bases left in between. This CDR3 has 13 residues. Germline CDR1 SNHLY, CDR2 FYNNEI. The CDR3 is CASSPTGDNEQFF. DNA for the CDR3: TGTGCCAGCAGCCCGACAGGAGACAATGAGCAGTTCTTC.

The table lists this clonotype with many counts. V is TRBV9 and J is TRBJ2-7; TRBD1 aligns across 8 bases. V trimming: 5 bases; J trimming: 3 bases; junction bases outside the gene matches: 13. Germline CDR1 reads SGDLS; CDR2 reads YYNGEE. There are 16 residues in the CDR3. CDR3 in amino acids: CASRRDDRGRNYEQYF. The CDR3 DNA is TGTGCCAGCAGACGAGATGACAGGGGCCGAAACTACGAGCAGTACTTC.

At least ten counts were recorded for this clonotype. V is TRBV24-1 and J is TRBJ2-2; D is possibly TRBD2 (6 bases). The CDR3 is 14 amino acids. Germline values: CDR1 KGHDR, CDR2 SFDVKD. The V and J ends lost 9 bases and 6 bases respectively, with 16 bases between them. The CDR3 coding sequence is TGTGCCACCGGGGCAGCGGGTCTCGCCGGGGAGCTGTTTTTT. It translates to CATGAAGLAGELFF.